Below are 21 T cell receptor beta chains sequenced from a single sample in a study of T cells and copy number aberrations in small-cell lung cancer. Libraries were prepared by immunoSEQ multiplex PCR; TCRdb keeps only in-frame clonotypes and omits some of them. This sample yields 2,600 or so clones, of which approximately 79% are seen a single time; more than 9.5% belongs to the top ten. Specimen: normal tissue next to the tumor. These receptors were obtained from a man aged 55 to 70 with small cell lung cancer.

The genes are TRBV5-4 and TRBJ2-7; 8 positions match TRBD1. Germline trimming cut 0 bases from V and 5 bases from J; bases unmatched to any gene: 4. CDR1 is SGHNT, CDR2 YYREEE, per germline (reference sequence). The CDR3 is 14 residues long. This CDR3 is CASSLEAGGDEQYF. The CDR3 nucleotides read TGTGCCAGCAGCTTGGAGGCAGGGGGCGACGAGCAGTACTTC.

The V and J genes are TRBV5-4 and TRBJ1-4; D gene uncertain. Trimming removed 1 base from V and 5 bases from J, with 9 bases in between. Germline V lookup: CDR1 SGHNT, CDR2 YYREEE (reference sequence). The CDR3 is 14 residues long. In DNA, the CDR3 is TGTGCCAGCAGCTTGCCCGGGGAGAATGAAAAACTGTTTTTT. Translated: CASSLPGENEKLFF.

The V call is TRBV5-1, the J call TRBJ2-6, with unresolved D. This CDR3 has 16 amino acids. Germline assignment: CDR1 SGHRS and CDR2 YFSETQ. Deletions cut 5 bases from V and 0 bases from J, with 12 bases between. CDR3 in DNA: TGCGCCAGCAGGTGGCTCAGTGGCTCTGGGGCCAACGTCCTGACTTTC. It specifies CASRWLSGSGANVLTF.

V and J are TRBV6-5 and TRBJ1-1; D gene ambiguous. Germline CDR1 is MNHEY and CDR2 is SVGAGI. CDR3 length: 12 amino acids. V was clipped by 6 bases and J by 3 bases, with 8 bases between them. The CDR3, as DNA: TGTGCCAGCAGAAAAGAGCACACTGAAGCTTTCTTT. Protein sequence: CASRKEHTEAFF.

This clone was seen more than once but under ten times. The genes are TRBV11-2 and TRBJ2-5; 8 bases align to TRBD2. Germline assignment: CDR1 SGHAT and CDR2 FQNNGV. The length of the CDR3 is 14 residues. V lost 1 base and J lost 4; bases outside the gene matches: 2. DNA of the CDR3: TGTGCCAGCAGCTTAGGCCGGGGGGGAGAGACCCAGTACTTC. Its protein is CASSLGRGGETQYF. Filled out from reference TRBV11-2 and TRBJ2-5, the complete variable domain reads EAGVAQSPRYKIIEKRQSVAFWCNPISGHATLYWYQQILGQGPKLLIQFQNNGVVDDSQLPKDRFSAERLKGVDSTLKIQPAKLEDSAVYLCASSLGRGGETQYFGPGTRLLVL.

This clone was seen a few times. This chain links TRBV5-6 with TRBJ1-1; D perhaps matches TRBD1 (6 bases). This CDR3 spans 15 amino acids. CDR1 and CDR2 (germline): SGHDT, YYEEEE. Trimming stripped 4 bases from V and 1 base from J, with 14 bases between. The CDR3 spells CASSVQGPGNTEAFF. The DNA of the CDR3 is TGTGCCAGCAGCGTACAGGGCCCGGGGAACACTGAAGCTTTCTTT. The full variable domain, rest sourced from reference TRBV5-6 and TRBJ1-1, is DAGVTQSPTHLIKTRGQQVTLRCSPKSGHDTVSWYQQALGQGPQFIFQYYEEEERQRGNFPDRFSGHQFPNYSSELNVNALLLGDSALYLCASSVQGPGNTEAFFGQGTRLTVV.

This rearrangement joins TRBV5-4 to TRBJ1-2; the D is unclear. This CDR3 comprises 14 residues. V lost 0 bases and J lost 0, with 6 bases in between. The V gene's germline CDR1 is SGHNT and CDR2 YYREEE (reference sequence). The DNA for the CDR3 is TGTGCCAGCAGCTTGGCAGGAGCTAACTATGGCTACACCTTC. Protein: CASSLAGANYGYTF.

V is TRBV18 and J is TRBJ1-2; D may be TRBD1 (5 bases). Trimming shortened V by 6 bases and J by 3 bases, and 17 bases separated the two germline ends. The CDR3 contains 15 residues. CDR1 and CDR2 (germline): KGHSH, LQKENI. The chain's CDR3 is CASSPEEGPHYGYTF. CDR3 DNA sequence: TGTGCCAGCTCCCCCGAGGAGGGACCCCACTATGGCTACACCTTC.

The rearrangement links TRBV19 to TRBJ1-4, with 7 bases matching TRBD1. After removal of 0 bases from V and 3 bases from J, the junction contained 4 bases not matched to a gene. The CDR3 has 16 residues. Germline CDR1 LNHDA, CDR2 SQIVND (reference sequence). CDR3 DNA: TGTGCCAGTAGTATAGACTTGGGACAGCCTAATGAAAAACTGTTTTTT. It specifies CASSIDLGQPNEKLFF. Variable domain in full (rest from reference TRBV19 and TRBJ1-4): DGGITQSPKYLFRKEGQNVTLSCEQNLNHDAMYWYRQDPGQGLRLIYYSQIVNDFQKGDIAEGYSVSREKKESFPLTVTSAQKNPTAFYLCASSIDLGQPNEKLFFGSGTQLSVL.

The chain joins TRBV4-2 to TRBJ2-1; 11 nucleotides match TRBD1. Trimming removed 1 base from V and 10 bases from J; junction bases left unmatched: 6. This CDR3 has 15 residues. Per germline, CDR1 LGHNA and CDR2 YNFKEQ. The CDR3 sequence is CASSQVGQGALEQFF. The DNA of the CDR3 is TGTGCCAGCAGCCAAGTCGGACAGGGGGCCCTGGAGCAGTTCTTC.

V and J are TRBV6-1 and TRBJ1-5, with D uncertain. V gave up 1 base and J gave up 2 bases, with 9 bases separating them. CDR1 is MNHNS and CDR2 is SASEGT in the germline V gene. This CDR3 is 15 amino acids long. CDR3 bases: TGTGCCAGCAGTGAAGATGGGGTTGGCAATCAGCCCCAGCATTTT. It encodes CASSEDGVGNQPQHF.

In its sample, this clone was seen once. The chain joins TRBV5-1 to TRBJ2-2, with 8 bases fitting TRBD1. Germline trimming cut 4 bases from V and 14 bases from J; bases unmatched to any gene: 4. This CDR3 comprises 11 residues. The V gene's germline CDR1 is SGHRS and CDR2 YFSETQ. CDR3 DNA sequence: TGCGCCAGCAGCCTGGGACAGGAACTGTTTTTT. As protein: CASSLGQELFF.

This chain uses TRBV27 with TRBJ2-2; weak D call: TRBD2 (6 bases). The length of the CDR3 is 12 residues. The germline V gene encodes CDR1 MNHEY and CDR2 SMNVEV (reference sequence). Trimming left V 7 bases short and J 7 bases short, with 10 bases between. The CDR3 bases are TGTGCCAGCAATAACGGGGGCGGGGAGCTGTTTTTT. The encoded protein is CASNNGGGELFF.

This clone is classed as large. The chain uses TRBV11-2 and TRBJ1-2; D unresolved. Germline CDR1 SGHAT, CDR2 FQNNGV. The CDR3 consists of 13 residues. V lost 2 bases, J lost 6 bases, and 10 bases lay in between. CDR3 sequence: CASSLLAVDGYTF. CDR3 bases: TGTGCCAGCAGCTTATTAGCGGTGGATGGCTACACCTTC.

Here the CDR3 DNA reads TGCGCCAGCAGCTTGGCAGGGAAAGGAAACACCATATATTTT. As protein: CASSLAGKGNTIYF. The chain recombines TRBV5-1 with TRBJ1-3; possibly TRBD1 for D (5 bases). The CDR3 totals 14 residues. CDR1 is SGHRS, CDR2 YFSETQ, per germline. Between the trimmed V and J ends, which lost 0 bases and 4 bases, there was a span of 8 bases.

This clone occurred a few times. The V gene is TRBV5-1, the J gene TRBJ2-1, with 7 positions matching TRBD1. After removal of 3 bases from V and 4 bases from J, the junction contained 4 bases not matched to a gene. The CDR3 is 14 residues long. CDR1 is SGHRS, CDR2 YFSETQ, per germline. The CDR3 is CASSSGQNYNEQFF. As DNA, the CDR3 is TGCGCCAGCAGCTCGGGACAGAATTACAATGAGCAGTTCTTC.

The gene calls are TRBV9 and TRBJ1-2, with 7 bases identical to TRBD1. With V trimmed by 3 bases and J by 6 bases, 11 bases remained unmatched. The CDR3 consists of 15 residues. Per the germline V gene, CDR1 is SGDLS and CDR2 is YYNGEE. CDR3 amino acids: CASSASQGTGDGYTF. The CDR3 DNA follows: TGTGCCAGCAGCGCCTCCCAAGGAACAGGGGATGGCTACACCTTC.

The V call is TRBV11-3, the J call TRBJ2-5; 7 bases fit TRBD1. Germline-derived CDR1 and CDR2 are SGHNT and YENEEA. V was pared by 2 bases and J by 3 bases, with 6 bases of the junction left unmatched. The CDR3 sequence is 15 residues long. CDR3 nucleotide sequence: TGTGCCAGCAGCTTAAGACAGGGAATAGAAGAGACCCAGTACTTC. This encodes CASSLRQGIEETQYF.

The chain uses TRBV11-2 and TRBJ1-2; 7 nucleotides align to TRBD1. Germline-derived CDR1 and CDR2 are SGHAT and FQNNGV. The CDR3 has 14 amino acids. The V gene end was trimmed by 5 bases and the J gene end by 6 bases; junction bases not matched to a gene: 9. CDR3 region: CASSKRDRGDGYTF. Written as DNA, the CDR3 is TGTGCCAGCAGCAAAAGGGACAGAGGCGATGGCTACACCTTC.

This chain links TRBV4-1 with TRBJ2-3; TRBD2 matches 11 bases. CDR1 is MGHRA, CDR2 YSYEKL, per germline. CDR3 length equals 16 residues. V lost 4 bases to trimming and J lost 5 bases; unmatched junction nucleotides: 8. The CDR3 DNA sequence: TGCGCCAGCAGCCCCAGGGGTAGCGGGGGGGGAGATACGCAGTATTTT. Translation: CASSPRGSGGGDTQYF.

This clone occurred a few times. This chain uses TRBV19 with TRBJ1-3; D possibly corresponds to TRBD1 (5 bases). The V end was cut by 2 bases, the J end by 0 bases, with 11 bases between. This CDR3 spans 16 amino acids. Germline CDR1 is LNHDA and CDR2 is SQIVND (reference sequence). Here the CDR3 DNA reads TGTGCCAGTAGTATATTTAGTGGGACCTCTGGAAACACCATATATTTT. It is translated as CASSIFSGTSGNTIYF.